The 26 T cell receptor beta chains listed next were all sequenced from one sample in a study of glioma-infiltrating T cells after dendritic cell vaccination. Here immunoSEQ multiplex PCR was the method, and the copy in TCRdb shows in-frame clones only, minus some. The data show about 50,000 clones, approximately 91% seen once. Indicated time point: after dendritic cell vaccination, including at tumor progression/relapse. The sample was blood, taken after dendritic cell vaccination. The receptors here all came from a human donor with glioblastoma.

The V gene is TRBV4-2, the J gene TRBJ2-1, with a tentative D call TRBD2 (6 bases). The CDR3 contains 18 residues. V was shortened by 1 base and J by 4 bases, with 20 bases between the two germline ends. CDR1 and CDR2 from the germline V gene are LGHNA and YNFKEQ. The CDR3 coding sequence is TGTGCCAGCAGCCAAGGAAAATGGCGGGAACCCGTTTACAATGAGCAGTTCTTC. Its translation is CASSQGKWREPVYNEQFF.

The chain recombines TRBV25-1 with TRBJ2-1; perhaps TRBD2 as D (7 bases). The CDR3 loop spans 18 amino acids. Trimming took off 3 bases at V and 5 bases at J, with 23 bases between the two ends. CDR1 and CDR2 (germline): MGHDK, SYGVNS. The CDR3 loop is CASSDPVPGGGGNNEQFF. CDR3 in DNA: TGTGCCAGCAGTGATCCTGTCCCGGGGGGCGGGGGTAACAATGAGCAGTTCTTC.

This chain connects TRBV10-3 to TRBJ2-2, with TRBD2 matching 14 bases. The J segment lost 1 base and the V segment lost 6 bases, leaving 10 bases of the junction unmatched. The germline V gene encodes CDR1 ENHRY and CDR2 SYGVKD. The CDR3 covers 19 residues. The CDR3 is CAIRGSGTSGRLNTGELFF. The CDR3 region has the DNA TGTGCCATCAGGGGTTCCGGGACTAGCGGGAGACTGAACACCGGGGAGCTGTTTTTT.

V and J are TRBV23-1 and TRBJ1-1; TRBD1 aligns across 8 bases. TRBV23-1 is given ORF status, its function remaining uncertain. The CDR3 covers 17 residues. V shed 5 bases, J shed 0 bases, and the junction held 11 bases outside the gene matches. CDR3 nucleotide sequence: TGCGCCAGCAGTGATTCTGGGACAGGTCAAATGAACACTGAAGCTTTCTTT. The encoded protein is CASSDSGTGQMNTEAFF.

By sample share, this clone is medium-sized. The chain uses TRBV19 and TRBJ1-5; 10 bases fit TRBD1. The CDR3 has 15 residues. Trimming took 4 bases from V and 3 from J; bases not matched to a gene: 3. Germline CDR1 reads LNHDA; CDR2 reads SQIVND (reference sequence). In DNA, the CDR3 is TGTGCCAGTAGTAAAGGGACAGGGGTCAATCAGCCCCAGCATTTT. Its protein is CASSKGTGVNQPQHF. The whole variable domain, filled in from reference TRBV19 and TRBJ1-5, reads DGGITQSPKYLFRKEGQNVTLSCEQNLNHDAMYWYRQDPGQGLRLIYYSQIVNDFQKGDIAEGYSVSREKKESFPLTVTSAQKNPTAFYLCASSKGTGVNQPQHFGDGTRLSIL.

This sequence joins TRBV5-4 and TRBJ2-1, with D possibly matching TRBD2 (6 bases). Germline values: CDR1 SGHNT, CDR2 YYREEE (reference sequence). The CDR3 length is 15 residues. Trimming shortened V by 1 base and J by 5 bases, and 13 bases separated the two germline ends. In DNA, the CDR3 is TGTGCCAGCAGCTTGAAACGGGAGTATCACAATGAGCAGTTCTTC. Translating gives CASSLKREYHNEQFF.

This chain uses TRBV19 with TRBJ2-1; D call uncertain. The CDR3 spans 16 residues. Germline loops: CDR1 LNHDA, CDR2 SQIVND (reference sequence). Trimming stripped 2 bases from V and 0 bases from J, with 11 bases between. CDR3 region: CASSIIGLSSYNEQFF. The CDR3 DNA is TGTGCCAGTAGTATAATTGGTCTAAGCTCCTACAATGAGCAGTTCTTC.

This clone was picked up one time. The chain combines TRBV27 with TRBJ2-7, with 9 positions matching TRBD2. Per germline, CDR1 MNHEY and CDR2 SMNVEV (reference sequence). V was pared by 3 bases and J by 1 base, with 1 base of the junction left unmatched. CDR3 size: 14 residues. This CDR3 reads CASSLTSGSYEQYF. Here the CDR3 DNA reads TGTGCCAGCAGTTTGACTAGCGGATCCTACGAGCAGTACTTC.

This sequence joins TRBV6-1 and TRBJ2-2; D unresolved. Germline CDR1 and CDR2: MNHNS and SASEGT. Trimming cost V 0 bases and J 1 base, with 12 bases left between them. The length of the CDR3 is 17 residues. The CDR3 loop reads CASSEALFVLNTGELFF. Here the CDR3 DNA reads TGTGCCAGCAGTGAAGCTCTGTTTGTTTTGAACACCGGGGAGCTGTTTTTT.

CDR3 sequence reads: CASSSGSVGETQYF. The CDR3 bases are TGTGCCAGTTCTAGCGGGAGCGTCGGCGAGACCCAGTACTTC. The chain joins TRBV19 to TRBJ2-5; 10 nucleotides agree with TRBD2. This CDR3 region has 14 residues. V shed 8 bases and J 5 bases; nucleotides not matched to a gene: 8. Germline V lookup: CDR1 LNHDA, CDR2 SQIVND (reference sequence). The full variable domain, with the rest looked up from reference TRBV19 and TRBJ2-5, is DGGITQSPKYLFRKEGQNVTLSCEQNLNHDAMYWYRQDPGQGLRLIYYSQIVNDFQKGDIAEGYSVSREKKESFPLTVTSAQKNPTAFYLCASSSGSVGETQYFGPGTRLLVL.

The chain uses TRBV19 and TRBJ1-5; the D gene is possibly TRBD1 (6 bases). Germline values: CDR1 LNHDA, CDR2 SQIVND (reference sequence). The V gene lost 5 bases and the J gene lost 3 bases, with 26 bases spanning the gap. The CDR3 is 19 amino acids. The CDR3 is CASSGLGYGDIATNQPQHF. DNA of the CDR3: TGTGCCAGTAGTGGGCTAGGCTACGGGGACATCGCGACCAATCAGCCCCAGCATTTT.

The J gene is TRBJ2-1, the V gene TRBV27; 16 nucleotides match TRBD2. V trimming: 4 bases; J trimming: 5 bases; junction bases outside the gene matches: 11. CDR1 is MNHEY, CDR2 SMNVEV, per germline (reference sequence). This CDR3 has 19 residues. The DNA for the CDR3 is TGTGCCAGCAGTTCACCCGGGACTAGCGGGAGGGCCATCGACAATGAGCAGTTCTTC. It specifies CASSSPGTSGRAIDNEQFF.

V is TRBV25-1 and J is TRBJ1-1; D unclear. V was trimmed by 1 base and J by 1 base, leaving 7 bases between them. Germline CDR1 MGHDK, CDR2 SYGVNS. The CDR3 is 14 residues long. CDR3 region: CASSELRQNTEAFF. As DNA, the CDR3 is TGTGCCAGCAGTGAATTACGACAGAACACTGAAGCTTTCTTT. Combining the CDR3 with reference TRBV25-1 and TRBJ1-1 gives the whole variable domain EADIYQTPRYLVIGTGKKITLECSQTMGHDKMYWYQQDPGMELHLIHYSYGVNSTEKGDLSSESTVSRIRTEHFPLTLESARPSHTSQYLCASSELRQNTEAFFGQGTRLTVV.

The chain joins TRBV18 to TRBJ1-4; 7 nucleotides match TRBD1. The junction had 3 bases not matched to a gene; V was cut back by 6 bases and J by 2 bases. CDR3 length: 14 amino acids. Germline CDR1 is KGHSH and CDR2 is LQKENI. The CDR3 sequence is CASSPRGTNEKLFF. CDR3 in DNA: TGTGCCAGCTCGCCCAGGGGGACTAATGAAAAACTGTTTTTT.

The V call is TRBV30, the J call TRBJ1-1; tentative D call: TRBD1 (5 bases). V lost 1 base and J lost 2, with 14 bases in between. Germline values: CDR1 GTSNPN, CDR2 SVGIG (reference sequence). The CDR3 spans 15 residues. This CDR3 reads CAWSAMGGVNTEAFF. CDR3 coding DNA: TGTGCCTGGAGTGCCATGGGGGGGGTAAACACTGAAGCTTTCTTT.

The rearrangement uses TRBV29-1 and TRBJ1-4, with 10 bases identical to TRBD1. This CDR3 has 13 amino acids. Germline CDR1 and CDR2: SQVTM and ANQGSEA. Losses at the gene ends were 4 bases for V and 5 bases for J; bases not matched to a gene: 1. The CDR3 region is CSVGGQGNEKLFF. CDR3 DNA: TGCAGCGTTGGGGGACAGGGGAATGAAAAACTGTTTTTT.

The gene calls are TRBV29-1 and TRBJ2-3; D possibly corresponds to TRBD2 (6 bases). Germline assignment: CDR1 SQVTM and CDR2 ANQGSEA. Trimming shortened V by 6 bases and J by 5 bases, and 18 bases separated the two germline ends. The CDR3 covers 14 residues. Here the CDR3 DNA reads TGCAGCGTGGGGCGGGACCCGACGGAAGATACGCAGTATTTT. It specifies CSVGRDPTEDTQYF.

This clone was picked up a small number of times. V gene TRBV2 combines with J gene TRBJ1-1, with D uncertain. This CDR3 has 11 amino acids. In germline, CDR1 is SNHLY, CDR2 FYNNEI. Trimming shortened V by 7 bases and J by 6 bases, and 9 bases separated the two germline ends. DNA of the CDR3: TGTGCCAGCACCCTTCGAGCTGAAGCTTTCTTT. Its translation: CASTLRAEAFF.

V and J are TRBV6-5 and TRBJ2-5, with D tentatively TRBD1 (6 bases). Germline loops: CDR1 MNHEY, CDR2 SVGAGI. Trimming pared 9 bases from V and 5 bases from J, leaving 19 bases between. The CDR3 loop spans 14 amino acids. The CDR3 here is CASNPGVVMETQYF. CDR3 bases: TGTGCCAGTAACCCAGGGGTCGTCATGGAGACCCAGTACTTC.

This chain links TRBV15 with TRBJ1-2; TRBD1 matches at 7 bases. CDR3 size: 18 residues. After removal of 0 bases from V and 5 bases from J, the junction contained 15 bases not matched to a gene. The germline gives CDR1 LNHNV, CDR2 YYDKDF (reference sequence). CDR3 coding DNA: TGTGCCACCAGCAGAGATAGGGGACGAGGGGGCCGCGCTTATGGCTACACCTTC. Its translation: CATSRDRGRGGRAYGYTF.

There are a few counts of this clone. The CDR3 loop reads CAIRPGTEDEKLFF. The DNA of the CDR3 is TGTGCCATCAGACCCGGGACAGAAGATGAAAAACTGTTTTTT. J is TRBJ1-4 and V is TRBV10-3, with 7 bases fitting TRBD1. The CDR3 totals 14 residues. The V segment lost 6 bases and the J segment 6 bases; nucleotides outside the gene matches: 7. Per germline, CDR1 ENHRY and CDR2 SYGVKD.

This chain uses TRBV28 with TRBJ2-5, with TRBD1 matching 9 bases. The CDR3 length is 15 residues. Germline loops: CDR1 MDHEN, CDR2 SYDVKM. Losses at the gene ends were 5 bases for V and 5 bases for J; bases not matched to a gene: 9. CDR3 sequence reads: CASSTRDRDTETQYF. The CDR3 DNA is TGTGCCAGCAGTACCCGGGACAGGGACACGGAGACCCAGTACTTC.

This clone occurred once. The V call is TRBV29-1, the J call TRBJ2-5; no firm D call. Trimming took off 1 base at V and 0 bases at J, with 12 bases between the two ends. In germline, CDR1 is SQVTM, CDR2 ANQGSEA. The CDR3 spans 15 residues. CDR3 nucleotides: TGCAGCGTTGAAGGGTTGGAGACGGACCAAGAGACCCAGTACTTC. Translation: CSVEGLETDQETQYF.

This clone has only one observation. The chain couples TRBV6-5 to TRBJ2-7; D might be TRBD2 (5 bases). The V gene's germline CDR1 is MNHEY and CDR2 SVGAGI. The V end was cut by 5 bases, the J end by 1 base, with 15 bases between. The CDR3 covers 15 residues. CDR3 amino acids: CASSPRGAVSYEQYF. The DNA for the CDR3 is TGTGCCAGCAGTCCTCGGGGAGCGGTTTCCTACGAGCAGTACTTC.

The chain is built from TRBV4-1 and TRBJ2-7; the D gene is possibly TRBD1 (6 bases). The V gene lost 2 bases and the J gene lost 3 bases, with 11 bases spanning the gap. The CDR3 consists of 14 residues. In germline, CDR1 is MGHRA, CDR2 YSYEKL. CDR3 residues: CASSQRGGHYEQYF. The CDR3 DNA reads as TGCGCCAGCAGCCAAAGAGGGGGACACTACGAGCAGTACTTC.

The rearrangement joins TRBV13 to TRBJ1-2; D call uncertain. Trimming pared 2 bases from V and 4 bases from J, leaving 11 bases between. The CDR3 spans 14 residues. Germline V CDR1 and CDR2: PRHDT, FYEKMQ (reference sequence). The CDR3 spells CASSLSDRGYGYTF. The CDR3 nucleotides are TGTGCCAGCAGCTTATCGGATCGAGGCTATGGCTACACCTTC.